The 21 T cell receptor beta chains below come from one sample, sequenced in a study of T-cell reconstitution after alpha-beta-depleted transplantation in children (dated by TCRdb to 2016 to 2018). Libraries were built with PCR. The instrument was an Illumina HiSeq 2500. Molecular barcoding was employed in the preparation of TCR libraries, with unique molecular identifiers being used to normalize TCRbeta repertoire quantification. TCRdb ran its own pipeline on the public reads, namely fastp trimming at Q25 and MiXCR clone calling, and kept in-frame beta chains. Each CDR3 protein gets just one entry, which takes the most common genes and DNA from the rows behind it. Counted in this sample were hundreds of thousands of distinct CDR3 sequences; approximately 15% of them appeared once. The top ten constitute under 1.2% of the sample. The sequenced sample was PBMCs from the stem cell graft donor, obtained from the stem cell graft. The receptor source for this set is a human donor who donated a stem cell graft to a child with acute myeloid leukemia.

In its sample, this clonotype was seen a few times. The CDR3 reads CSAPPERWRGETDTQYF. CDR3 DNA: TGCAGTGCTCCTCCCGAGAGGTGGCGGGGGGAGACAGATACGCAGTATTTT. This rearrangement joins TRBV20-1 to TRBJ2-3; 8 nucleotides align to TRBD2. The CDR3 extends over 17 amino acids. CDR1 and CDR2 from the germline V gene are DFQATT and SNEGSKA (reference sequence). Trimming took 5 bases from V and 3 from J; bases not matched to a gene: 16.

This clonotype was counted ten times or more. The chain carries TRBV4-2 and TRBJ2-3, with 8 bases that match TRBD1. From germline, CDR1 is LGHNA and CDR2 YNFKEQ. The CDR3 runs 17 residues. The V segment lost 0 bases and the J segment 2 bases; nucleotides outside the gene matches: 7. The CDR3 protein is CASSQDLAGGSTDTQYF. In nucleotides, the CDR3 is TGTGCCAGCAGCCAAGATCTTGCAGGGGGCTCCACAGATACGCAGTATTTT.

This clonotype showed up many times. Here the CDR3 reads CASSQGAGGYQETQYF. The CDR3 bases are TGCGCCAGCAGCCAGGGAGCGGGGGGGTACCAAGAGACCCAGTACTTC. The chain combines TRBV4-3 with TRBJ2-5; 10 positions agree with TRBD2. This CDR3 region has 16 residues. Germline V gene lookup returns CDR1 LGHNA and CDR2 YSLEER. The ends lost 3 bases at V and 0 bases at J; junction bases unmatched: 4.

The chain is built from TRBV7-2 and TRBJ1-2; D possibly corresponds to TRBD1 (6 bases). The CDR3 is made up of 14 amino acids. V was cut by 0 bases and J by 5 bases, with 10 bases left in between. CDR1 is SGHTA, CDR2 FQGNSA, per germline. The CDR3: CASSLAGGAYGYTF. The CDR3 bases are TGTGCCAGCAGCTTAGCGGGGGGGGCGTATGGCTACACCTTC.

The rearrangement joins TRBV4-3 to TRBJ1-1; no clear D. V lost 0 bases and J lost 0, with 8 bases in between. The CDR3 spans 15 residues. Per germline, CDR1 LGHNA and CDR2 YSLEER. The chain's CDR3 is CASSQEYTMNTEAFF. CDR3 coding DNA: TGCGCCAGCAGCCAAGAATACACGATGAACACTGAAGCTTTCTTT.

This clonotype was detected once. The V call is TRBV3-1, the J call TRBJ2-6, with D hard to call. The germline CDR1 and CDR2 sequences are LGHDT and YNNKEL (reference sequence). The CDR3 covers 18 residues. Trimming left V 6 bases short and J 0 bases short, with 18 bases between. DNA for the CDR3: TGTGCCAGCAGTCCGGGCCCCCCCTCAATCTCTGGGGCCAACGTCCTGACTTTC. Its protein product is CASSPGPPSISGANVLTF.

In its sample, this clonotype was seen once. CDR3 coding DNA: TGCAGTGCTAGAGATAATACGGGACTGCTTTCGCAGTATTTT. Translated, it gives CSARDNTGLLSQYF. This chain uses TRBV20-1 with TRBJ2-3, with D possibly TRBD2 on 6 matching bases. The V end lost 0 bases, the J end lost 10 bases, and 17 bases lay between the germline ends. The germline V gene encodes CDR1 DFQATT and CDR2 SNEGSKA (reference sequence). This CDR3 is built from 14 residues.

This clonotype was counted only a few times. The gene calls are TRBV11-2 and TRBJ2-3; 11 bases match TRBD2. From germline, CDR1 is SGHAT and CDR2 FQNNGV. Germline trimming cut 2 bases from V and 2 bases from J; bases unmatched to any gene: 12. The CDR3 extends over 19 amino acids. CDR3: CASSLRASGGRGFTDTQYF. CDR3 coding DNA: TGTGCCAGCAGCTTAAGAGCTAGCGGGGGGCGGGGTTTCACAGATACGCAGTATTTT.

The rearrangement links TRBV12-3 or TRBV12-4 to TRBJ1-5; 7 bases align to TRBD1. The CDR3 contains 14 residues. V lost 7 bases to trimming and J lost 5 bases; unmatched junction nucleotides: 8. The CDR3 nucleotides read TGTGCCAGCAACCCGACAGGGAGGGATCAGCCCCAGCATTTT. It translates to CASNPTGRDQPQHF.

This clonotype was detected many times. The CDR3 DNA is TGTGCCAGCGTCAGCACAGATACGCAGTATTTT. Translating gives CASVSTDTQYF. The V and J genes are TRBV7-2 and TRBJ2-3; D gene unclear. From germline, CDR1 is SGHTA and CDR2 FQGNSA. The CDR3 extends over 11 amino acids. Deletions cut 8 bases from V and 0 bases from J, with 3 bases between.

This clonotype was seen more than once but under ten times. This rearrangement joins TRBV6-2 or TRBV6-3 to TRBJ2-7; D gene ambiguous. Between the trimmed V and J ends, which lost 0 bases and 2 bases, there was a span of 8 bases. This CDR3 has 14 amino acids. Germline CDR1 reads MNHEY; CDR2 reads SVGEGT. The chain's CDR3 is CASSYSITTYEQYF. The CDR3 DNA is TGTGCCAGCAGTTACTCGATTACAACCTACGAGCAGTACTTC.

This clonotype was counted at least ten times. V usage is TRBV6-1 and J usage is TRBJ1-1, with 9 bases identical to TRBD1. The CDR3 is made up of 15 amino acids. The trim removed 10 bases at V and 3 bases at J, leaving 12 bases unmatched. The germline V gene has CDR1 MNHNS and CDR2 SASEGT. The CDR3 is CATRGDRVKDTEAFF. DNA of the CDR3: TGTGCCACCCGGGGGGACAGGGTCAAGGACACTGAAGCTTTCTTT.

The gene calls are TRBV7-2 and TRBJ2-2; D possibly corresponds to TRBD1 (6 bases). The CDR3 totals 14 residues. In germline, CDR1 is SGHTA, CDR2 FQGNSA. Trimming cost V 6 bases and J 5 bases, with 13 bases left between them. The CDR3 DNA follows: TGTGCCAGCAGGTTCACAGGGATTACCGGGGAGCTGTTTTTT. Its translation: CASRFTGITGELFF.

This clonotype appeared a few times. CDR3 bases: TGCAGTGCTAGTTCCGGGACTAGCGGGGGTGGAGAGCAGTACGTC. It specifies CSASSGTSGGGEQYV. The chain is built from TRBV20-1 and TRBJ2-7; the match to TRBD2 covers 14 bases. CDR3 length equals 15 residues. The germline CDR1 and CDR2 sequences are DFQATT and SNEGSKA (reference sequence). With V trimmed by 3 bases and J by 7 bases, 8 bases remained unmatched.

This clonotype was counted at least ten times. The chain is built from TRBV20-1 and TRBJ2-7; either TRBD1 or TRBD2 may fit D (5 bases each). The CDR3 is 13 amino acids. Germline lookup yields CDR1 DFQATT and CDR2 SNEGSKA (reference sequence). V dropped 5 bases and J dropped 2 bases, with 13 bases sitting between them. This chain's CDR3 is CSAAGTAAYEQYF. CDR3 nucleotides: TGCAGTGCTGCCGGGACGGCAGCCTACGAGCAGTACTTC.

The V and J genes are TRBV28 and TRBJ1-5; D is uncertain. The length of the CDR3 is 15 residues. Per the germline V gene, CDR1 is MDHEN and CDR2 is SYDVKM. Trimming left V 5 bases short and J 2 bases short, with 13 bases between. The CDR3 DNA follows: TGTGCCAGCAGTGCCGGGAGGGAGGGCAATCAGCCCCAGCATTTT. Encoded protein: CASSAGREGNQPQHF.

This chain uses TRBV20-1 with TRBJ2-4; D call uncertain. CDR1 DFQATT and CDR2 SNEGSKA come from the germline V gene (reference sequence). Trimming took off 3 bases at V and 0 bases at J, with 12 bases between the two ends. CDR3 length equals 15 residues. CDR3 in DNA: TGCAGTGCTAGTTTATCTCTTCTAGCCAAAAACATTCAGTACTTC. Its translation is CSASLSLLAKNIQYF.

This clonotype was seen many times. The chain carries TRBV20-1 and TRBJ1-6, with D possibly TRBD1 on 5 matching bases. Deletions cut 4 bases from V and 7 bases from J, with 20 bases between. The germline gives CDR1 DFQATT, CDR2 SNEGSKA (reference sequence). The CDR3 is 16 amino acids. CDR3 nucleotide sequence: TGCAGTGCTATGCCCCCCAACAGGCAACTCAATTCACCCCTCCACTTT. This translates into CSAMPPNRQLNSPLHF.

This rearrangement joins TRBV6-5 to TRBJ2-3; D is uncertain. In germline, CDR1 is MNHEY, CDR2 SVGAGI. V gave up 2 bases and J gave up 2 bases, with 14 bases separating them. The CDR3 totals 16 residues. CDR3 amino acids: CASSYLALGDTDTQYF. In DNA form, the CDR3 reads TGTGCCAGCAGTTACCTGGCGCTCGGAGACACAGATACGCAGTATTTT.

This clonotype showed up many times. The CDR3 reads CSARGVGQGVSSYNSPLHF. The CDR3 DNA sequence: TGCAGTGCTAGAGGAGTAGGACAGGGAGTTAGCTCCTATAATTCACCCCTCCACTTT. This chain uses TRBV20-1 with TRBJ1-6; TRBD1 aligns across 8 bases. J lost 0 bases, V lost 1 base, and 11 bases had no gene match. The CDR3 covers 19 residues. The V gene's germline CDR1 is DFQATT and CDR2 SNEGSKA (reference sequence).

This clonotype has a count of ten or more. The V and J genes are TRBV20-1 and TRBJ2-1; D unclear. CDR3 length: 13 amino acids. Trimming stripped 3 bases from V and 5 bases from J, with 11 bases between. Per germline, CDR1 DFQATT and CDR2 SNEGSKA (reference sequence). The CDR3 protein is CSASNAKDNEQFF. The CDR3 nucleotides are TGCAGTGCTAGCAACGCTAAAGACAATGAGCAGTTCTTC.